Listed below are T cell receptor beta chains from one sample, sequenced in a study of cytomegalovirus exposure and HLA in healthy donors. Method: immunoSEQ multiplex PCR; TCRdb's copy keeps in-frame clones and lacks some. The sample has some 160,000 clones, 70% to 85% seen once. Sequencing input: PBMCs. The receptor set was obtained from a male donor in good health and CMV-seronegative. Both conserved end residues are part of each CDR3. A D gene is named only where the DNA matches it firmly. Expanded clones get a size class; other rows say once, few or many, or leave the size out.

v_call	clone_size	j_call	d_call	cdr3_aa	cdr3_nt
TRBV23-1	NA	TRBJ1-1	TRBD1	CASSLKTGLGTEAFF	TGCGCCAGCAGTCTTAAGACAGGGCTGGGCACTGAAGCTTTCTTT
TRBV5-6	NA	TRBJ2-7	TRBD1	CASSRQGQGGYEQYF	TGTGCCAGCAGCCGCCAAGGACAGGGGGGTTACGAGCAGTACTTC
TRBV6-5	NA	TRBJ2-7	TRBD1	CASRPGQAGYEQYF	TGCGCCAGCAGACCCGGACAGGCGGGCTACGAGCAGTACTTC
TRBV10-3	once	TRBJ1-1	NA	CAISESLRGRTEAFF	TGTGCCATCAGTGAGTCCCTGCGGGGACGGACTGAAGCTTTCTTT
TRBV29-1	few	TRBJ2-2	TRBD2	CSVVFRGANTGELFF	TGCAGCGTTGTATTCCGGGGGGCGAACACCGGGGAGCTGTTTTTT
TRBV19	NA	TRBJ1-2	TRBD1	CASSVGTVSYGYTF	TGTGCCAGTAGTGTCGGGACAGTATCCTATGGCTACACCTTC
TRBV27	NA	TRBJ2-1	TRBD2	CASSRSSGSRNEQFF	TGTGCCAGCAGTCGGAGTAGCGGGAGTAGAAATGAGCAGTTCTTC
TRBV4-3	NA	TRBJ1-5	NA	CASSQAYGGVGQPQHF	TGCGCCAGCAGCCAAGCATATGGCGGGGTAGGTCAGCCCCAGCATTTT
TRBV14	NA	TRBJ1-2	NA	CASSQDNRAGVYGYTF	TGTGCCAGCAGCCAAGATAACAGGGCAGGAGTCTATGGCTACACCTTC
TRBV11-3	NA	TRBJ2-7	NA	CASSFEQGEQYF	TGTGCCAGCAGCTTCGAACAGGGTGAGCAGTACTTC
TRBV5-6	NA	TRBJ1-1	NA	CASSPGGGLTEAFF	TGTGCCAGCAGCCCCGGTGGGGGCCTGACTGAAGCTTTCTTT
TRBV28	NA	TRBJ1-1	NA	CASSSGGPGTEAFF	TGTGCCAGCAGCTCCGGGGGGCCGGGCACTGAAGCTTTCTTT
TRBV5-1	few	TRBJ2-1	NA	CASSLALGGGRGNEQFF	TGCGCCAGCAGCTTGGCATTAGGGGGGGGGAGAGGGAATGAGCAGTTCTTC
TRBV7-8	NA	TRBJ2-1	TRBD2	CASSLGSRAGGNNEQFF	TGTGCCAGCAGCTTAGGGTCCCGGGCGGGAGGGAACAATGAGCAGTTCTTC
TRBV19	NA	TRBJ1-6	TRBD1	CASQSRTGFLNSPLHF	TGTGCCAGTCAATCCCGGACAGGTTTCCTCAATTCACCCCTCCACTTT
TRBV18	NA	TRBJ2-7	TRBD1	CASSYDRDEQYF	TGTGCCAGCTCCTACGACAGGGACGAGCAGTACTTC
TRBV25-1	few	TRBJ1-1	NA	CASSESGGIGTEAFF	TGTGCCAGCAGTGAATCGGGAGGGATAGGAACTGAAGCTTTCTTT
TRBV5-4	NA	TRBJ2-1	NA	CASSPPINQRNNEQFF	TGTGCCAGCAGCCCGCCTATCAACCAGCGAAACAATGAGCAGTTCTTC